This TCR beta chain emerged from a study of T cells in Graves' hyperthyroidism and ophthalmopathy. About the research overall: Staff took peripheral blood when the initial diagnosis was made, before any treatment began. Points from the study as a whole: Ophthalmopathy was model-predicted a median about 6 months pre-onset. Most thyroid clonotypes with frequency above 0.001 were detected in blood.

The source material, RNA transcripts, was used to amplify TCR beta CDR3 regions. HTBI primers drove first-round RT-PCR of the TCR CDR3. TCRdb reprocessed the multiplex PCR reads via MiXCR and lists one record per CDR3 protein. Of around 500,000 distinct CDR3 sequences detected, under 15% appear once; the ten largest clones hold 15% to 20%. This clonotype was seen ten or more times. What it binds is not known. The V end was cut by 2 bases, the J end by 7 bases, with 15 bases between. The CDR3 extends over 14 amino acids. Per germline, CDR1 DFQATT and CDR2 SNEGSKA (reference sequence). The receptor comes from a woman aged 18 to 35 with Graves' hyperthyroidism. The specimen sequenced was blood. The rearrangement uses TRBV20-1 and TRBJ1-5; TRBD1 is a possible D gene (6 bases). The CDR3 sequence is CSARRIQGDQPQHF. In nucleotides, the CDR3 is TGCAGTGCTAGACGTATACAGGGTGACCAGCCCCAGCATTTT.